The source of this T cell receptor (beta chain) is a study of molecular identifiers for immune sequencing clone quantification. Ten or more counts support this clonotype. Generation of bulk TCR libraries relied on previously described methods and listed TCR primers. TCRdb independently ran MiXCR on the PCR reads; one entry per CDR3 protein. In the table there are approximately 680,000 distinct CDR3 sequences, approximately 24% of which are singletons. Germline assignment: CDR1 PRHDT and CDR2 FYEKMQ (reference sequence). Trimming removed 5 bases from V and 1 base from J, with 14 bases in between. This CDR3 contains 15 residues. With 10%, 30% or 50% of RNA, roughly 18,000 to 1,100,000 naive CD8 T cells were sequenced.

The receptor was isolated from a human donor in good health. Some libraries in this study had Jurkat cell RNA spiked in. The J gene is TRBJ1-1, the V gene TRBV13; D perhaps matches TRBD1 (6 bases). What was sequenced was naive CD8+ T cells from blood, with Jurkat cell RNA spiked in. Subset here: FACS-sorted CD8+CD4-CCR7+CD45RA+ naive T cells. DNA of the CDR3: TGTGCCAGCAGCCTTAGGGGGGCAGAGAACACTGAAGCTTTCTTT. Translated: CASSLRGAENTEAFF.